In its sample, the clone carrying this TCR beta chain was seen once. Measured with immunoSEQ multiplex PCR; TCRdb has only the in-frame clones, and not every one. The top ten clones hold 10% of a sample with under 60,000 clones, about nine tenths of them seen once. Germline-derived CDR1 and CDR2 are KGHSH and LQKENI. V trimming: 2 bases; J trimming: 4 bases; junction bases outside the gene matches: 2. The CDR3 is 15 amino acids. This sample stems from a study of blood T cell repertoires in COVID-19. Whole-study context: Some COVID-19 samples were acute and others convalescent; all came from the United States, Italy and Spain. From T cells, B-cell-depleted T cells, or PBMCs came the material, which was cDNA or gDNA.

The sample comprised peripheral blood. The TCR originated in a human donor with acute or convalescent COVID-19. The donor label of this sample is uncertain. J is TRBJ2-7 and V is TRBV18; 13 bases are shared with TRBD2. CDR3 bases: TGTGCCAGCTCACCAGAACTAGCGGGAGGGTACGAGCAGTACTTC. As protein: CASSPELAGGYEQYF.